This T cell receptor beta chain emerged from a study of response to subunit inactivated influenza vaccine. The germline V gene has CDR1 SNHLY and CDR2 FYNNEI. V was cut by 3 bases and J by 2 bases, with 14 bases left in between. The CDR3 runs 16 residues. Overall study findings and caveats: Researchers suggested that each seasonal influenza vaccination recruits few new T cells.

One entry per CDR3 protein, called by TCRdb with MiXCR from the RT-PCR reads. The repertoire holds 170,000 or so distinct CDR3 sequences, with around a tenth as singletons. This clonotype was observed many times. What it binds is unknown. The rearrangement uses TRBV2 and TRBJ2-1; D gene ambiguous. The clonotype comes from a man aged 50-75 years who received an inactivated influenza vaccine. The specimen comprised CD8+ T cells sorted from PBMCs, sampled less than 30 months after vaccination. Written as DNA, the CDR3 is TGTGCCAGCAGTGATCCAGCAACTCCGACCTACAATGAGCAGTTCTTC. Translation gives CASSDPATPTYNEQFF. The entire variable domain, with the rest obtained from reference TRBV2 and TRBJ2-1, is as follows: EPEVTQTPSHQVTQMGQEVILRCVPISNHLYFYWYRQILGQKVEFLVSFYNNEISEKSEIFDDQFSVERPDGSNFTLKIRSTKLEDSAMYFCASSDPATPTYNEQFFGPGTRLTVL.